The T cell receptor (beta chain) described here comes from a study of monozygotic twins with inflammatory bowel disease. Template switching incorporated UMIs with a 6-nucleotide sample barcode. One entry per CDR3 protein, without DNA, is what TCRdb gives after re-calling the 5' RACE reads. Across approximately 45,000 distinct CDR3 sequences, the top ten clones capture roughly 4.8% of the sample. This CDR3 has 14 amino acids. The specimen sequenced was blood. This TCR was recovered from a human donor with ulcerative colitis or Crohn's disease, or a healthy co-twin of an affected twin (not recorded which). The V and J genes are TRBV12-3 or TRBV12-4 and TRBJ2-2; TCRdb picks TRBD1, but there is no DNA to check that call. CDR3 sequence: CASRQGSDTGELFF.